This TCR beta chain was retrieved from a study of T-cell reconstitution after alpha-beta-depleted transplantation in children. Construction of the TCRbeta library involved unique molecular identifiers. TCRdb processed the PCR reads anew with MiXCR; each CDR3 protein has one entry. The sample holds about 280,000 distinct CDR3 sequences, approximately 10% seen once. Points from the study as a whole: A year had passed since transplant, and T-cell counts and diversity by then came mostly from newly produced T cells.

Germline V gives CDR1 SGHTA, CDR2 FQGNSA. Deletions cut 1 base from V and 0 bases from J, with 10 bases between. This CDR3 region has 16 residues. Comment on this clonotype: Antigen specificity is unknown.

The sequencing used peripheral blood, collected 180 days after TCRalphabeta/CD19-depleted stem cell transplant. This chain uses TRBV7-2 with TRBJ2-1, with D uncertain. This TCR came from a male patient aged 2-15 years who had a stem cell transplant for chronic granulomatous disease, so the T cells may come from the graft donor. The CDR3 sequence is CASSLDSGDSYNEQFF. CDR3 coding DNA: TGTGCCAGCAGCTTAGACTCAGGTGACTCCTACAATGAGCAGTTCTTC.